The rows below give T cell receptor beta chains drawn from one sample of a study of OX40 agonist ivuxolimab in advanced cancers. Here immunoSEQ multiplex PCR was the method, and the copy in TCRdb shows in-frame clones only, minus some. The sample lists fewer than 100,000 clones, roughly 92% occurring once. The input for sequencing was CD4+ or CD8+ T cells sorted from blood, taken in a trial of the OX40 agonist ivuxolimab. Receptors originate from an adult with an advanced solid tumor such as melanoma, head and neck, liver or kidney cancer. The CDR3 runs from the conserved cysteine through the conserved F or W.

j_call v_call cdr3_aa
TRBJ2-1 TRBV19 CASSIRRMGYEQFF
TRBJ2-5 TRBV14 CASSQDGGRRETQYF
TRBJ1-1 TRBV9 CASSVNMNTEAFF
TRBJ1-2 TRBV29-1 CSVPTGSYGYTF
TRBJ2-7 TRBV6-1 CASSELWGLSSYEQYF
TRBJ2-7 TRBV4-1 CASSQVETGLSYEQYF
TRBJ2-3 TRBV4-1 CASSTRGTSGVGTDTQYF
TRBJ2-7 TRBV15 CATSRTGTSGRGEQYF
TRBJ1-2 TRBV29-1 CSVVGTTSPYGYTF
TRBJ1-2 TRBV2 CASSGDSQGSNYGYTF
TRBJ2-7 TRBV5-4 CASSSGGTTAGSYEQYF
TRBJ2-5 TRBV9 CASSVTGFQETQYF
TRBJ2-5 TRBV4-1 CASSQSGGALETQYF
TRBJ2-7 TRBV9 CASSVGTGYYEQYF
TRBJ2-3 TRBV11-2 CASPNPYSRTDTQYF
TRBJ2-7 TRBV18 CASSPGLAGETYEQYF
TRBJ2-3 TRBV28 CASSFGTSLNTDTQYF
TRBJ1-1 TRBV4-3 CASSQDPGLGLNTEAFF
TRBJ1-2 TRBV6-1 CASSEVPGGIRGYTF
TRBJ2-7 TRBV6-6 CASSYSPDRGYEQYF
TRBJ1-2 TRBV6-5 CASGEWGGDGYTF
TRBJ2-2 TRBV10-3 CAIRASRELFF
TRBJ1-1 TRBV2 CASGLSGNTEAFF
TRBJ2-2 TRBV6-5 CASTQGRVTGELFF